The rows below give T cell receptor beta chains drawn from one sample of a study of T cells after yellow fever vaccination. Each CDR3 protein is one row after TCRdb ran MiXCR on the 5' RACE reads. The sample shows 200,000 to 250,000 distinct CDR3 sequences, about 3% of them seen only once. Specimen: CD4+ T cells sorted from PBMCs, collected 10 days after the yellow fever booster vaccination. The receptors here all came from a man between 18 and 35 years old who received the YFV17D yellow fever vaccine. Both conserved end residues are part of each CDR3. The D gene is left open where the match is weak. Where a row states a size, it is once, few, many or the class of an expanded clone; other rows omit it.

>.|TRBJ1-5|.|TRBV24-1
TGTGCCACCAGTGATGGTCCTTCGAATCAGCCCCAGCATTTT
CATSDGPSNQPQHF
>.|TRBJ2-2|many|TRBV7-9
TGTGCCAGCAGCTCCGTTCGGGGGACCAACACCGGGGAGCTGTTTTTT
CASSSVRGTNTGELFF
>.|TRBJ1-1|few|TRBV30
TGTGCCTGTGTCAGGGGAGCAGGCGGTGAAGCTTTCTTT
CACVRGAGGEAFF
>.|TRBJ2-7|many|TRBV20-1
TGCAGTGCCCAGAAGGGGACGGACCACTACGAGCAGTACTTC
CSAQKGTDHYEQYF
>.|TRBJ2-3|.|TRBV4-3
TGCGCCAGCAGCCAAGATAGGAGGGGTACAACAGATACGCAGTATTTT
CASSQDRRGTTDTQYF
>.|TRBJ1-6|many|TRBV3-1
TGTGCCAGCAGCCTGACAGGCTTACCCCTCCACTTT
CASSLTGLPLHF
>TRBD2|TRBJ2-3|.|TRBV6-2/TRBV6-3
TGTGCCAGCAGTCCACAGCGGGGGGGAGCCAATACGCAGTATTTT
CASSPQRGGANTQYF
>.|TRBJ1-1|many|TRBV12-3/TRBV12-4
TGTGCCAGCAGCCGAAACCCCGGTATGAACACTGAAGCTTTATTT
CASSRNPGMNTEALF
>.|TRBJ2-3|.|TRBV20-1
TGCAGTGCTAGGGGGACTGGCACAGATACGCAGTATTTT
CSARGTGTDTQYF
>.|TRBJ2-2|.|TRBV7-3
TGTGCCAGCAGCTTCTCTAGAACAGGGAATCCCGGGGAGCTGTTTTTT
CASSFSRTGNPGELFF
>.|TRBJ2-2|many|TRBV5-1
TGCGCCAGCAGCTGGGCAGGGGTGAACACCGGGGAGCTGTTTTTT
CASSWAGVNTGELFF
>TRBD1|TRBJ1-2|few|TRBV29-1
TGCAGCGTTGAAGATCTCGACGACAGGGTAAATGGCTACACCTTC
CSVEDLDDRVNGYTF
>TRBD2|TRBJ2-7|.|TRBV18
TGTGCCAGCTCACCATTTTCCGGGGGGACCTACGAGCAGTACTTC
CASSPFSGGTYEQYF
>TRBD1|TRBJ2-5|few|TRBV20-1
TGCAGTGCTCGACAGGGAGTAGAGACCCAGTACTTC
CSARQGVETQYF
>.|TRBJ1-6|many|TRBV20-1
TGCAGTGCGCATACCGCAGGGTTCGGTAATTCACCCCTCCACTTT
CSAHTAGFGNSPLHF
>TRBD2|TRBJ2-3|few|TRBV5-5
TGTGCCAGCAGCTTGGTCGTAGGACTAGCGGGGGTTGATACGCAGTATTTT
CASSLVVGLAGVDTQYF
>.|TRBJ2-3|many|TRBV4-3
TGCGCCAGCAGCCAAGAACTAGAAACAGATACGCAGTATTTT
CASSQELETDTQYF
>.|TRBJ2-5|few|TRBV14
TGTGCCAGCAGCCAAGATAGGTCAAACCCTTCCCAAGAGACCCAGTACTTC
CASSQDRSNPSQETQYF
>.|TRBJ1-4|many|TRBV5-1
TGCGCCAGCAGTCGCCTCGGTGAAAAACTGTTTTTT
CASSRLGEKLFF
>.|TRBJ2-7|.|TRBV12-3/TRBV12-4
TGTGCCAGCAGTTCCACTGCGGGACGGAATTCCTACGAGCAGTACTTC
CASSSTAGRNSYEQYF
>.|TRBJ1-5|.|TRBV18
TGTGCCAGCTCACCAGCAGTCAATAGCAATCAGCCCCAGCATTTT
CASSPAVNSNQPQHF
>TRBD1|TRBJ1-1|many|TRBV24-1
TGTGCCACCAGTGATAGTGACAGGGTAAATCGGGCTTTCTTT
CATSDSDRVNRAFF
>TRBD2|TRBJ2-3|many|TRBV20-1
TGCAGTGCTAGAGACTTTGGACTAGCGGGGACTACGAACTTAGATACGCAGTATTTT
CSARDFGLAGTTNLDTQYF
>.|TRBJ1-2|many|TRBV5-1
TGCGCCAGCAGCTTTACAGGGAACTATGGCTACACCTTC
CASSFTGNYGYTF
>.|TRBJ2-2|.|TRBV5-4
TGTGCCAGCAGCTGGGCGATTGGGTCTGGGGACACCGGGGAGCTGTTTTTT
CASSWAIGSGDTGELFF
>.|TRBJ2-3|.|TRBV2
TGTGCCAGCATGCTAGATGGTACGCAGTATTTT
CASMLDGTQYF
>.|TRBJ1-5|many|TRBV20-1
TGCAGTGCTAGAACGGGAAATAGCAATCAGCCCCAGCATTTT
CSARTGNSNQPQHF
>.|TRBJ2-4|many|TRBV12-3/TRBV12-4
TGTGCCAGCAGATTTAAGGACACAAACATTCAGTACTTC
CASRFKDTNIQYF
>TRBD2|TRBJ2-5|many|TRBV20-1
TGCAGTGCTGCGGGACTAGCGGGGGGCAAGGGGGAGACCCAGTACTTC
CSAAGLAGGKGETQYF
>.|TRBJ1-1|many|TRBV7-2
TGTGCCAGCAGCTTAGAGGCCAGGACGGCTTCTGAAGCTTTCTTT
CASSLEARTASEAFF
>TRBD2|TRBJ2-5|.|TRBV4-2
TGTGCCAGCAGCCCAACACTAGCGAAACAAGAGACCCAGTACTTC
CASSPTLAKQETQYF